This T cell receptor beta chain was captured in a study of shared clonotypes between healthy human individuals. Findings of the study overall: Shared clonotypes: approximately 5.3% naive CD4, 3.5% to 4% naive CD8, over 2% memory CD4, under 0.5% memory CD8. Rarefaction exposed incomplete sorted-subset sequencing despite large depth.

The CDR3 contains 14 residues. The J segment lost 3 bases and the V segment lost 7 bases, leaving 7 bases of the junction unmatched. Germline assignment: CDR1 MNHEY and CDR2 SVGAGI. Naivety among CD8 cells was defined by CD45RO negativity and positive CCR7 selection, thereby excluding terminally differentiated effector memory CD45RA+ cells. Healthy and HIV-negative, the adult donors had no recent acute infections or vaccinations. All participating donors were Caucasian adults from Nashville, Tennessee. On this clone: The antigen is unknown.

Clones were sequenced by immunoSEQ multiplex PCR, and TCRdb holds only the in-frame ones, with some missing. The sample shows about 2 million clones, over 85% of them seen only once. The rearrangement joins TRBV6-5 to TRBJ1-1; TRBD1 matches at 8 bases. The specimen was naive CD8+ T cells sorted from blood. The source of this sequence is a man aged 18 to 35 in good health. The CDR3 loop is CASTQQGQDTEAFF. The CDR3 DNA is TGTGCCAGCACCCAGCAGGGACAGGACACTGAAGCTTTCTTT.